This is a list of T cell receptor beta chains from one sample in a study of T cells in Graves' hyperthyroidism and ophthalmopathy. TCRdb called the multiplex PCR reads again in MiXCR, with one record for every CDR3 protein. Of 550,000 to 600,000 distinct CDR3 sequences in the sample, 13% to 15% were seen once. Sample: blood. These receptor sequences come from a woman aged 18-30 years with Graves' ophthalmopathy. Each CDR3 is given with its conserved first and last residue. The order of the fields is CDR3 protein, CDR3 DNA, clone size, V gene, D gene, J gene. D genes are given only for firm matches. Size is stated for part of the rows, as once, few or many counts, or as a class when the clone is expanded.

CASIGTGYREQYF,TGTGCCAGCATCGGAACAGGGTATCGCGAGCAGTACTTC,many,TRBV6-1,NA,TRBJ2-7
CASSETPGPNTEAFF,TGTGCCAGCAGCGAAACCCCGGGACCCAACACTGAAGCTTTCTTT,many,TRBV5-5,NA,TRBJ1-1
CASSQALGTVSVEAFF,TGCGCCAGCAGCCAAGCCCTTGGGACAGTCAGTGTTGAAGCTTTCTTT,many,TRBV4-1,TRBD1,TRBJ1-1
CASSSTGLSGANVLTF,TGTGCCAGCAGTTCGACAGGGTTGTCCGGGGCCAACGTCCTGACTTTC,few,TRBV27,TRBD1,TRBJ2-6
CASSLSQGGQPLHF,TGTGCCAGCAGCCTATCACAGGGGGGACAACCCCTCCACTTT,many,TRBV12-3/TRBV12-4,TRBD1,TRBJ1-6
CASSQGPFPYGYTF,TGCGCCAGCAGCCAAGGACCCTTTCCCTATGGCTACACCTTC,few,TRBV4-1,NA,TRBJ1-2
CASRGLAGSNEQFF,TGTGCCAGCAGGGGGCTAGCGGGGTCCAATGAGCAGTTCTTC,many,TRBV2,TRBD2,TRBJ2-1
CASSHTSYGYTF,TGTGCCAGCAGCCACACATCCTATGGCTACACCTTC,many,TRBV3-1,NA,TRBJ1-2
CAWSVTSDTQYF,TGTGCCTGGAGTGTGACTAGCGATACGCAGTATTTT,many,TRBV30,TRBD2,TRBJ2-3
CASSWTRDWPIYEQYF,TGCGCCAGCAGCTGGACCCGGGACTGGCCTATCTACGAGCAGTACTTC,NA,TRBV5-1,NA,TRBJ2-7
CAYLAGGPQTQYF,TGTGCCTACTTAGCGGGAGGGCCCCAAACGCAGTATTTT,few,TRBV6-1,TRBD2,TRBJ2-3
CASSPFSGGGLGIQYF,TGCGCCAGCAGCCCCTTCTCAGGGGGAGGTTTGGGCATTCAGTACTTC,few,TRBV5-1,NA,TRBJ2-4
CASSYVGQGAREAFF,TGTGCCAGCAGTTACGTGGGACAGGGGGCGCGTGAAGCTTTCTTT,few,TRBV6-5,TRBD1,TRBJ1-1
CASTDEGLGGQPQHF,TGTGCCAGCACCGACGAGGGGTTGGGGGGTCAGCCCCAGCATTTT,NA,TRBV18,NA,TRBJ1-5
CASSARGGADTQYF,TGTGCCAGTAGTGCCCGAGGGGGAGCAGATACGCAGTATTTT,few,TRBV19,NA,TRBJ2-3
CASSDDWSGRPDTQYF,TGTGCCAGCAGCGACGACTGGAGCGGGAGGCCAGATACGCAGTATTTT,many,TRBV11-1,TRBD2,TRBJ2-3
CASSYSQMNTEAFF,TGTGCCAGCAGTTACTCCCAGATGAACACTGAAGCTTTCTTT,many,TRBV6-5,NA,TRBJ1-1
CASSRPSSRTDTQYF,TGTGCCAGCAGTCGACCTTCGAGCAGGACAGATACGCAGTATTTT,many,TRBV2,NA,TRBJ2-3
CASSPRPPETSGTDTQYF,TGTGCCAGCTCACCACGCCCGCCCGAGACTAGCGGCACAGATACGCAGTATTTT,NA,TRBV18,TRBD2,TRBJ2-3
CASSGGLAGLPYEQYF,TGTGCCAGCAGTGGGGGACTAGCGGGACTACCCTACGAGCAGTACTTC,few,TRBV12-3/TRBV12-4,TRBD2,TRBJ2-7
CASSTERGAYNEQFF,TGTGCCAGCAGCACGGAAAGGGGCGCCTACAATGAGCAGTTCTTC,many,TRBV11-3,NA,TRBJ2-1